This entry lists 7 T cell receptor beta chains sequenced from one sample in a study of T cells in Graves' hyperthyroidism and ophthalmopathy. Using RNA transcripts as the source, TCR beta CDR3 regions were amplified. The HTBI primer set drove a first-round RT-PCR of the TCR CDR3. TCRdb reprocessed the multiplex PCR reads via MiXCR and lists one record per CDR3 protein. The data contain roughly 800,000 distinct CDR3 sequences, 38% of them singletons. The specimen was blood. These receptors came from a man between 18 and 35 years old with Graves' hyperthyroidism.

This clonotype showed up just once. This may come from a read error, since a much larger clone is one base off. Since no conserved phenylalanine or tryptophan closes the CDR3, a read error is the likely cause. V and J are TRBV6-1 and TRBJ2-7, with D unclear. Germline assignment: CDR1 MNHNS and CDR2 SASEGT. The V and J ends lost 1 base and 4 bases respectively, with 5 bases between them. The CDR3 is 12 amino acids. The DNA of the CDR3 is TGTGCCAGCAGTGAAGTGGAGTACGAGCAGTACCTC. It is translated as CASSEVEYEQYL.

Remarks on this clonotype: This may arise from a read error, as a much more abundant clone is one base away. The chain has TRBV9 and TRBJ1-1; D is undetermined. V gave up 4 bases and J gave up 8 bases, with 12 bases separating them. The length of the CDR3 is 12 residues. Germline lookup yields CDR1 SGDLS and CDR2 YYNGEE. CDR3 protein: CASSPYEDEAFF. The CDR3 nucleotides read TGTGCCAGCAGCCCCTACGAGGACGAAGCTTTCTTT.

In this sample, this clonotype turned up once. The chain couples TRBV5-4 to TRBJ1-1; 10 bases are a match to TRBD1. V lost 7 bases and J lost 7; bases outside the gene matches: 10. Germline V CDR1 and CDR2: SGHNT, YYREEE (reference sequence). This CDR3 comprises 14 residues. CDR3 residues: CASVLGQGEGEAFF. The DNA for the CDR3 is TGTGCCAGCGTACTTGGACAGGGGGAGGGTGAAGCTTTCTTT.

This chain connects TRBV12-3 or TRBV12-4 to TRBJ2-7, with D perhaps matching TRBD2 (7 bases). V lost 6 bases to trimming and J lost 3 bases, with 15 bases between them. CDR3 length: 14 amino acids. The CDR3: CASRRRGPDYEQYF. CDR3 DNA: TGTGCCAGCAGGAGGCGGGGGCCCGACTACGAGCAGTACTTC.

This chain uses TRBV19 with TRBJ1-1; 12 positions match TRBD1. The germline gives CDR1 LNHDA, CDR2 SQIVND (reference sequence). With 5 bases clipped from V and 5 bases from J, the junction kept 9 bases outside the gene matches. CDR3 length: 16 residues. The DNA of the CDR3 is TGTGCCAGTAGTCGCTTGGGACAGGGGGCAGGGACTGAAGCTTTCTTT. This codes for CASSRLGQGAGTEAFF.

This rearrangement joins TRBV7-9 to TRBJ2-7, with D uncertain. Germline V gene lookup returns CDR1 SEHNR and CDR2 FQNEAQ (reference sequence). The CDR3 contains 13 residues. Trimming shortened V by 5 bases and J by 6 bases, and 14 bases separated the two germline ends. The CDR3 coding sequence is TGTGCCAGCAGCGCGCTCCAACGTAGCGAGCAGTACTTC. Its protein product is CASSALQRSEQYF.

This clonotype was seen repeatedly, ten times or more. The rearrangement joins TRBV15 to TRBJ2-6, with unresolved D. The length of the CDR3 is 15 residues. Trimming stripped 3 bases from V and 2 bases from J, with 8 bases between. From germline, CDR1 is LNHNV and CDR2 YYDKDF (reference sequence). CDR3 nucleotide sequence: TGTGCCACCAGCAGGCAGGCTACTGGGGCCAACGTCCTGACTTTC. It translates to CATSRQATGANVLTF.